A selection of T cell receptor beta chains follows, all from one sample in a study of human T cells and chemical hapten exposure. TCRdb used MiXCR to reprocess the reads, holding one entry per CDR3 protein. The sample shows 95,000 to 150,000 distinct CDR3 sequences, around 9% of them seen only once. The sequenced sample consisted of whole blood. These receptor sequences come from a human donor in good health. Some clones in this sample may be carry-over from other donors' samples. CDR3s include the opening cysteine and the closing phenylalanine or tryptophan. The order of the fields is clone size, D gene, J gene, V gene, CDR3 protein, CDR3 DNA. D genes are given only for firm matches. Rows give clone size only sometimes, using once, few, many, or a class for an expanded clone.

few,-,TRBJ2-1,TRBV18,CASSPSFRDSYNEQFF,TGTGCCAGCTCACCAAGTTTTCGGGACTCCTACAATGAGCAGTTCTTC
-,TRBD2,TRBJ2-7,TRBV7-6,CASSSPLRGVYEQYF,TGTGCCAGCAGCTCTCCTTTGCGGGGGGTCTACGAGCAGTACTTC
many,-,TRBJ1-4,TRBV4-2,CASSQDRDGAREKLFF,TGTGCCAGCAGCCAAGACCGGGACGGGGCTAGGGAAAAACTGTTTTTT
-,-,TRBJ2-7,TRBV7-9,CASSVDVRTYEQYF,TGTGCCAGCAGCGTGGACGTCCGGACCTACGAGCAGTACTTC
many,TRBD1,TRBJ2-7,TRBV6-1,CASSGRTGYYEQYF,TGTGCCAGCAGTGGGAGGACAGGGTACTACGAGCAGTACTTC
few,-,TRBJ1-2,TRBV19,CAVRGGAYGYTF,TGTGCCGTCCGCGGGGGCGCTTATGGCTACACCTTC
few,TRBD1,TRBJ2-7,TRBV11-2,CASSTGQGGVYEQYF,TGTGCCAGCAGCACCGGACAGGGGGGAGTCTACGAGCAGTACTTC
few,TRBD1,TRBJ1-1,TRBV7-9,CASSPSTGEAFF,TGTGCCAGCAGCCCCTCGACAGGGGAAGCTTTCTTT
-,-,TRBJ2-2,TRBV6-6,CASSSAQAGNTGELFF,TGTGCCAGCAGTTCTGCCCAGGCAGGGAACACCGGGGAGCTGTTTTTT
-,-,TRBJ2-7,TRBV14,CASSQDWRGDYEQYF,TGTGCCAGCAGCCAAGATTGGAGGGGCGATTACGAGCAGTACTTC
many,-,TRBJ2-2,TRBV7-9,CASRGGFSGGELFF,TGTGCCAGCAGAGGAGGGTTCAGCGGCGGGGAGCTGTTTTTT
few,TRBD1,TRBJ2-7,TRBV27,CASSPDRGPIGRNEQYF,TGTGCCAGCAGCCCGGACAGGGGGCCGATCGGGAGGAACGAGCAGTACTTC
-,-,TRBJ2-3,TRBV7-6,CASSFHTDTQYF,TGTGCCAGCAGCTTCCACACAGATACGCAGTATTTT
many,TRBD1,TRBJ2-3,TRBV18,CASSPPRQGRSTDTQYF,TGTGCCAGCTCACCGCCGAGACAGGGTAGGAGCACAGATACGCAGTATTTT
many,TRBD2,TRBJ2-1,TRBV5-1,CASSSSGRASYNEQFF,TGCGCCAGCAGCTCTAGCGGGAGGGCCTCTTACAATGAGCAGTTCTTC
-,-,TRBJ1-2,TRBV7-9,CASSLPEVGYGYTF,TGTGCCAGCAGCTTACCCGAGGTCGGGTATGGCTACACCTTC
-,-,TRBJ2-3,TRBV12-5,CASGKGQSTDTQYF,TGTGCTAGTGGAAAGGGACAAAGCACAGATACGCAGTATTTT
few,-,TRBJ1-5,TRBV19,CASSEGTYQPQHF,TGTGCCAGTAGCGAGGGTACTTATCAGCCCCAGCATTTT
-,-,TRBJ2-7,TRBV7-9,CASSFGDPTYEQYF,TGTGCCAGCAGCTTCGGAGACCCTACCTACGAGCAGTACTTC
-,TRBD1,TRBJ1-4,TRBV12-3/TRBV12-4,CASSIQGWDEKLFF,TGTGCCAGCAGCATACAGGGGTGGGATGAAAAACTGTTTTTT
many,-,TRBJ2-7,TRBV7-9,CASSLVGVEQYF,TGTGCCAGCAGCTTAGTTGGGGTCGAGCAGTACTTC
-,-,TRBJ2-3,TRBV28,CASTPSWDTQYF,TGTGCCAGCACCCCCAGTTGGGATACGCAGTATTTT
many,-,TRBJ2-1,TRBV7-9,CASSAERNEQFF,TGTGCCAGCAGCGCTGAACGGAATGAGCAGTTCTTC
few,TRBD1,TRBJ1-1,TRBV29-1,CSVRTGLNTEAFF,TGCAGCGTACGGACAGGGTTGAACACTGAAGCTTTCTTT
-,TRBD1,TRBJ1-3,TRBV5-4,CASSAGTGGTGNTIYF,TGTGCCAGCAGCGCCGGGACAGGGGGCACTGGAAACACCATATATTTT
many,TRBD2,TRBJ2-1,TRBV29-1,CSVGLAGESSYNEQFF,TGCAGCGTTGGACTAGCGGGCGAGAGCTCCTACAATGAGCAGTTCTTC
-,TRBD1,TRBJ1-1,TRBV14,CASSHGTAVGDTEAFF,TGTGCCAGCAGCCATGGGACAGCCGTTGGGGACACTGAAGCTTTCTTT
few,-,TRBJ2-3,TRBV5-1,CASSPYRARLTDTQYF,TGCGCCAGCAGCCCGTACAGGGCACGGCTCACAGATACGCAGTATTTT
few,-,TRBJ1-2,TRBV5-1,CASGNSTGNYGYTF,TGCGCCAGCGGTAATTCAACAGGGAACTATGGCTACACCTTC
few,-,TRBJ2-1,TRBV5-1,CASSLVPTDSYNEQFF,TGCGCCAGCAGCTTGGTCCCTACGGACTCCTACAATGAGCAGTTCTTC
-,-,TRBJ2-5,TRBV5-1,CASSPSRDEETQYF,TGCGCCAGCAGCCCCTCCCGGGACGAAGAGACCCAGTACTTC
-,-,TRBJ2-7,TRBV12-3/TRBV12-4,CASSPGLSSSYEQYF,TGTGCCAGCAGCCCCGGACTATCTTCCTCCTACGAGCAGTACTTC
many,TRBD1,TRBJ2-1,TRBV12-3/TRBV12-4,CASSSRTGEDNEQFF,TGTGCCAGCAGTTCTCGGACAGGGGAGGACAATGAGCAGTTCTTC
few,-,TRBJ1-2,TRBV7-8,CASSRRDLNYGYTF,TGTGCCAGCAGCCGCAGGGACCTAAACTATGGCTACACCTTC
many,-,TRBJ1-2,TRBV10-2,CASSEKRGAHYGYTF,TGCGCCAGCAGCGAGAAGAGGGGGGCGCACTATGGCTACACCTTC
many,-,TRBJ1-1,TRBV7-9,CASSLAGITAVGMNTEAFF,TGTGCCAGCAGCTTAGCCGGTATCACCGCAGTAGGGATGAACACTGAAGCTTTCTTT
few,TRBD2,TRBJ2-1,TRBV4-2,CASSQGYGRADNEQFF,TGTGCCAGCAGCCAAGGGTACGGGAGGGCCGACAATGAGCAGTTCTTC
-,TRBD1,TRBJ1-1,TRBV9,CASSLTTGVGNTEAFF,TGTGCCAGCAGCCTAACGACAGGGGTTGGGAACACTGAAGCTTTCTTT
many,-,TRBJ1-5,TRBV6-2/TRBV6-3,CASSYYPEQPQHF,TGTGCCAGCAGTTACTACCCCGAACAGCCCCAGCATTTT
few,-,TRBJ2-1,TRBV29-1,CSVEEGGWGDEQFF,TGCAGCGTTGAAGAGGGAGGCTGGGGCGATGAGCAGTTCTTC
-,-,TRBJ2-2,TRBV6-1,CASSRIRNTGELFF,TGTGCCAGCAGCCGTATACGGAACACCGGGGAGCTGTTTTTT
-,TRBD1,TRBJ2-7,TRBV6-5,CASSHRQGRDEQYF,TGTGCCAGCAGTCATAGACAGGGCAGAGACGAGCAGTACTTC
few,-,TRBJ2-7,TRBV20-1,CSARGNGEQYF,TGCAGTGCTAGGGGGAACGGCGAGCAGTACTTC
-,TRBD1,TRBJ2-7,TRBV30,CAWSAGTDIGQYF,TGTGCCTGGAGTGCAGGGACAGATATCGGGCAGTACTTC
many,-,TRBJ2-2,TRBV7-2,CASSLEWDINTGELFF,TGTGCCAGCAGCTTAGAGTGGGACATCAACACCGGGGAGCTGTTTTTT
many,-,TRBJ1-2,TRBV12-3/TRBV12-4,CASSLSPNYGYTF,TGTGCCAGCAGTTTGAGCCCTAACTATGGCTACACCTTC
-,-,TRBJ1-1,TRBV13,CASSLAQGSPSMANTEAFF,TGTGCCAGCAGCTTAGCACAGGGAAGTCCCTCCATGGCCAACACTGAAGCTTTCTTT
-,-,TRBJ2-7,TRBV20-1,CSASNRDRVYEQYF,TGCAGTGCTAGCAACCGGGACCGGGTGTACGAGCAGTACTTC
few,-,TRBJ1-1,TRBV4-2,CASSPATLDTEAFF,TGTGCCAGCAGCCCCGCGACCCTGGACACTGAAGCTTTCTTT
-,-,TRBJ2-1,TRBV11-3,CASSASYNEQFF,TGTGCCAGCAGCGCCTCATACAATGAGCAGTTCTTC
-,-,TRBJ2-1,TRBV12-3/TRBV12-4,CASSYLAPGGSNEQFF,TGTGCCAGCAGCTACTTAGCTCCCGGGGGAAGCAATGAGCAGTTCTTC
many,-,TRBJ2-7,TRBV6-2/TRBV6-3,CASSPTGAYEQYF,TGTGCCAGCAGTCCCACCGGGGCCTACGAGCAGTACTTC
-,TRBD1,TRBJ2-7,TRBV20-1,CSARDEQGYEQYF,TGCAGTGCTAGAGACGAACAGGGGTACGAGCAGTACTTC
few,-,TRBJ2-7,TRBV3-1,CASSQELGTAYEQYF,TGTGCCAGCAGCCAAGAACTAGGAACGGCTTACGAGCAGTACTTC
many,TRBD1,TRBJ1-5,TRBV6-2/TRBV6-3,CASSDRASNQPQHF,TGTGCCAGCAGTGACAGGGCTAGCAATCAGCCCCAGCATTTT
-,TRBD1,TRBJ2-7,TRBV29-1,CSGAGTGDSSSYEQYF,TGCAGCGGAGCCGGGACAGGGGACTCTAGCTCCTACGAGCAGTACTTC
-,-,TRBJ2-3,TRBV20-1,CSPEWADTQYF,TGCAGTCCCGAATGGGCAGATACGCAGTATTTT
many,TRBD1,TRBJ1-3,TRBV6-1,CASRDRGLNTIYF,TGTGCCAGCAGGGACAGGGGGTTGAACACCATATATTTT
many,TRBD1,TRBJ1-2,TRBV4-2,CASSQEDRGKHGYTF,TGTGCCAGCAGCCAAGAGGACAGGGGAAAGCATGGCTACACCTTC